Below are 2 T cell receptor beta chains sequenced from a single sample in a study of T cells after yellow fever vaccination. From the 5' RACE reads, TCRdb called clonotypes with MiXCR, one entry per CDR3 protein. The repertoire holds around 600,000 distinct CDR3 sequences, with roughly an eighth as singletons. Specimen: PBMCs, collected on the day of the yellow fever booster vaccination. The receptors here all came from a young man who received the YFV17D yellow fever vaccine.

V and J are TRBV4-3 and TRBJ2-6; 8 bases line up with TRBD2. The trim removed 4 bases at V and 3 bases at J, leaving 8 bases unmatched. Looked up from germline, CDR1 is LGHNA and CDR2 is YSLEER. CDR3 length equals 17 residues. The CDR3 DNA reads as TGCGCCAGCAGCCTTCTCCGAGCGGGAGTTGGGGCCAACGTCCTGACTTTC. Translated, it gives CASSLLRAGVGANVLTF.

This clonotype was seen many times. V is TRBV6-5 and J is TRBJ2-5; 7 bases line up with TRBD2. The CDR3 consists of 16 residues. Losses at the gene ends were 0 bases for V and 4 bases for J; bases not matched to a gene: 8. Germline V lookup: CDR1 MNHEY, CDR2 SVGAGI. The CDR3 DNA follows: TGTGCCAGCAGTTACTCTAGCGGGCGAGCGTTAGAGACCCAGTACTTC. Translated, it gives CASSYSSGRALETQYF.